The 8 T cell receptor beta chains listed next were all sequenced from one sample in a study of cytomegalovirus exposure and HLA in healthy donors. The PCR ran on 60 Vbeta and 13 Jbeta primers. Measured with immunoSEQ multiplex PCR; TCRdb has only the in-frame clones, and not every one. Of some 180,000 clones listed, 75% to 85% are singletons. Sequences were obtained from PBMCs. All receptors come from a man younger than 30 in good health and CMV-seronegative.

DNA of the CDR3: TGTGCCAGCAGTTTTCCAGGGGCCGAGCAGTACTTC. It codes for CASSFPGAEQYF. The chain carries TRBV27 and TRBJ2-7; D perhaps matches TRBD1 (6 bases). Germline CDR1 and CDR2: MNHEY and SMNVEV (reference sequence). The CDR3 contains 12 residues. V shed 3 bases and J shed 6 bases, with 9 bases lying between them.

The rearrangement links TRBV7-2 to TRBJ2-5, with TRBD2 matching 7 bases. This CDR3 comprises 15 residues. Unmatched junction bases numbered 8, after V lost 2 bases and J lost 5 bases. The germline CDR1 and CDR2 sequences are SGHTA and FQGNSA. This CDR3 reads CASSLQSGAWETQYF. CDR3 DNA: TGTGCCAGCAGCTTACAAAGCGGGGCCTGGGAGACCCAGTACTTC. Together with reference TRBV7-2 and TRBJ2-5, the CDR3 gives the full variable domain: GAGVSQSPSNKVTEKGKDVELRCDPISGHTALYWYRQSLGQGLEFLIYFQGNSAPDKSGLPSDRFSAERTGGSVSTLTIQRTQQEDSAVYLCASSLQSGAWETQYFGPGTRLLVL.

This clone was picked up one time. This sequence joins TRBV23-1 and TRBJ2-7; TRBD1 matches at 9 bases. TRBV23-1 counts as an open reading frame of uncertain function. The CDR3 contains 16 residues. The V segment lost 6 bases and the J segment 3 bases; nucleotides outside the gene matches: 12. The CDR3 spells CASRINPGQGDYEQYF. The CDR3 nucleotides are TGCGCCAGCAGAATCAACCCGGGACAGGGCGACTACGAGCAGTACTTC.

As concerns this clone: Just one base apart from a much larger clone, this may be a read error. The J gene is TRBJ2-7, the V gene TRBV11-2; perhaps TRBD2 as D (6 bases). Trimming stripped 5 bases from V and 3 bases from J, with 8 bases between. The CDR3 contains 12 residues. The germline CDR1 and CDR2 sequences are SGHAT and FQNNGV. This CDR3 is CASSLGLYEQYF. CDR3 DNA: TGTGCCAGCAGCCTGGGACTCTACGAGCAGTACTTC.

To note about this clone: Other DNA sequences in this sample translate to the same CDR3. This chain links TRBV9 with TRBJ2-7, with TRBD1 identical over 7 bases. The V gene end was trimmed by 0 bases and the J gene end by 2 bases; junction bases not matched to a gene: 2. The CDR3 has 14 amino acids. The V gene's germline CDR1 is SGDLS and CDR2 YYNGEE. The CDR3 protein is CASSVGQGAYEQYF. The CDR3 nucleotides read TGTGCCAGCAGCGTAGGACAGGGCGCCTACGAGCAGTACTTC.

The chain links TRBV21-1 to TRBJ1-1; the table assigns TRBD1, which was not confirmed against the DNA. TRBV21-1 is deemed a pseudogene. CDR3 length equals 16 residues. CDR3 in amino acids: CASSIPNTQENTEAFF. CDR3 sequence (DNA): TGTGCCAGCAGCATCCCCAATACCCAGGAGAACACTGAAGCTTTCTTT.

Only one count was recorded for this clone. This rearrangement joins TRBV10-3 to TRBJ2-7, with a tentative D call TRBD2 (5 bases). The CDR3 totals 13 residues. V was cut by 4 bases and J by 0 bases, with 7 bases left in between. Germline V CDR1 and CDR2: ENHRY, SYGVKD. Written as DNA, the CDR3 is TGTGCCATCAGTGGAGAGGGCTCCTACGAGCAGTACTTC. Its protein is CAISGEGSYEQYF.

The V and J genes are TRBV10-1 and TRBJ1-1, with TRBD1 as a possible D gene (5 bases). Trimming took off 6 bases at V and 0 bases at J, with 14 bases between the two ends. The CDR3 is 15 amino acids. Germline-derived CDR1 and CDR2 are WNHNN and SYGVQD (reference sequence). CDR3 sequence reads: CASSEARGMNTEAFF. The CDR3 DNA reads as TGCGCCAGCAGCGAGGCCCGGGGGATGAACACTGAAGCTTTCTTT.